The 29 T cell receptor beta chains reported below all come from one sample, sequenced in a study of blood T cell repertoires in COVID-19. Data came from immunoSEQ multiplex PCR; TCRdb stores just in-frame clones and leaves some out. This sample has roughly 52,000 clones; more than 70% occur once, and the top ten carry around 20%. Source material: peripheral blood. Every receptor here comes from a human donor in a cohort sampled during active COVID-19.

The rearrangement joins TRBV5-1 to TRBJ1-2; TRBD1 might be the D (5 bases). Between the trimmed V and J ends, which lost 1 base and 0 bases, there was a span of 13 bases. The CDR3 is 16 amino acids. Germline V gene data show CDR1 as SGHRS and CDR2 as YFSETQ. The CDR3 is CASSLSWGGANYGYTF. In DNA form, the CDR3 reads TGCGCCAGCAGCTTGAGTTGGGGGGGAGCTAACTATGGCTACACCTTC.

This clone was seen only once. The J gene is TRBJ2-2, the V gene TRBV19, with 8 nucleotides matching TRBD1. The V gene's germline CDR1 is LNHDA and CDR2 SQIVND (reference sequence). The CDR3 consists of 14 residues. Trimming cost V 7 bases and J 1 base; bases outside gene matches: 2. Written as DNA, the CDR3 is TGTGCCAGTATTGGACAGGGGAACACCGGGGAGCTGTTTTTT. Its protein is CASIGQGNTGELFF.

This chain uses TRBV6-2 or TRBV6-3 with TRBJ2-4; D might be TRBD2 (6 bases). V was shortened by 2 bases and J by 6 bases, with 17 bases between the two germline ends. Germline-derived CDR1 and CDR2 are MNHEY and SVGEGT. This CDR3 is 16 amino acids long. The CDR3 sequence is CASSYGWGRQINIQYF. For the CDR3, the DNA is TGTGCCAGCAGTTACGGTTGGGGGAGGCAGATAAACATTCAGTACTTC.

The chain recombines TRBV7-9 with TRBJ1-1; 8 nucleotides match TRBD1. Looked up from germline, CDR1 is SEHNR and CDR2 is FQNEAQ (reference sequence). This CDR3 is 19 amino acids long. Trimming took 1 base from V and 0 from J; bases not matched to a gene: 13. CDR3 coding DNA: TGTGCCAGCAGCTTAGGAAGACAGGGGTGGGGTAAAATGAACACTGAAGCTTTCTTT. Amino acids: CASSLGRQGWGKMNTEAFF.

The chain couples TRBV29-1 to TRBJ1-1, with D unresolved. The V gene's germline CDR1 is SQVTM and CDR2 ANQGSEA. V was clipped by 6 bases and J by 5 bases, with 19 bases between them. The CDR3 contains 14 residues. The CDR3 loop is CSVLQRAGGTEAFF. CDR3 nucleotides: TGCAGCGTCTTACAGAGGGCCGGTGGGACTGAAGCTTTCTTT.

The CDR3 DNA sequence: TGCGCCAGCAGGGCGGGTCACGAGCAGTACTTC. Translated: CASRAGHEQYF. The chain carries TRBV10-2 and TRBJ2-7, with a possible D match to TRBD2 (5 bases). The germline V gene has CDR1 WSHSY and CDR2 SAAADI. The V and J ends lost 6 bases and 5 bases respectively, with 8 bases between them. The CDR3 covers 11 residues.

This chain uses TRBV5-1 with TRBJ2-7; 8 nucleotides agree with TRBD1. CDR1 is SGHRS, CDR2 YFSETQ, per germline. Losses at the gene ends were 4 bases for V and 7 bases for J; bases not matched to a gene: 10. The CDR3 sequence is 14 residues long. The CDR3 sequence is CASSPGQGFGEQYF. In DNA form, the CDR3 reads TGCGCCAGCAGCCCCGGACAGGGTTTTGGGGAGCAGTACTTC.

The CDR3 DNA reads as TGCGCCAGCAGCCAAGTAGACAGGGGGGTATTTGGAAACACCATATATTTT. Protein product: CASSQVDRGVFGNTIYF. The chain is built from TRBV4-3 and TRBJ1-3, with 9 positions matching TRBD1. The V gene end was trimmed by 1 base and the J gene end by 3 bases; junction bases not matched to a gene: 7. The CDR3 totals 17 residues. Germline V gene data show CDR1 as LGHNA and CDR2 as YSLEER.

This clone came up once. The rearrangement links TRBV30 to TRBJ1-1, with 8 bases identical to TRBD1. The germline gives CDR1 GTSNPN, CDR2 SVGIG (reference sequence). Trimming took 8 bases from V and 1 from J; bases not matched to a gene: 3. The CDR3 is made up of 12 amino acids. CDR3 amino acids: CANGQGNTEAFF. Here the CDR3 DNA reads TGTGCCAACGGACAGGGGAACACTGAAGCTTTCTTT.

This chain uses TRBV4-3 with TRBJ2-1; possible D gene TRBD2, 6 bases. The CDR3 spans 15 residues. From germline, CDR1 is LGHNA and CDR2 YSLEER. Trimming took 1 base from V and 6 from J, leaving 13 bases between them. Here the CDR3 reads CASSQGAGTVNEQFF. Written as DNA, the CDR3 is TGCGCCAGCAGCCAAGGGGCGGGGACGGTCAATGAGCAGTTCTTC.

This clone came up a few times. V and J are TRBV5-1 and TRBJ2-7; D is unresolved. This CDR3 is 11 amino acids long. Germline V gene lookup returns CDR1 SGHRS and CDR2 YFSETQ. With 7 bases removed from V and 2 bases from J, the gap between germline ends came to 7 bases. As DNA, the CDR3 is TGCGCCAGCTCCGAGGCCTACGAGCAGTACTTC. Translating gives CASSEAYEQYF.

The rearrangement links TRBV12-3 or TRBV12-4 to TRBJ2-1; the match to TRBD1 covers 7 bases. V shed 6 bases and J 10 bases; nucleotides not matched to a gene: 6. This CDR3 contains 12 residues. In DNA, the CDR3 is TGTGCCAGCAGACGACAGGGTGGGGAGCAGTTCTTC. This gives the protein CASRRQGGEQFF.

The chain links TRBV19 to TRBJ1-4, with a weak D call TRBD1 (6 bases). Per germline, CDR1 LNHDA and CDR2 SQIVND (reference sequence). With 6 bases removed from V and 2 bases from J, the gap between germline ends came to 13 bases. The CDR3 contains 15 residues. CDR3 amino acids: CASRVRGSTNEKLFF. DNA for the CDR3: TGTGCCAGTAGGGTCAGGGGAAGCACTAATGAAAAACTGTTTTTT.

The chain has TRBV10-3 and TRBJ2-3; 9 bases map to TRBD2. V was pared by 6 bases and J by 2 bases, with 6 bases of the junction left unmatched. Germline V CDR1 and CDR2: ENHRY, SYGVKD. CDR3 length equals 15 residues. CDR3 in amino acids: CAISGAGGNTDTQYF. The CDR3 DNA sequence: TGTGCCATCAGCGGAGCGGGGGGCAACACAGATACGCAGTATTTT.

The chain is built from TRBV7-2 and TRBJ1-3; D is uncertain. V lost 3 bases to trimming and J lost 1 base, with 4 bases between them. CDR1 is SGHTA, CDR2 FQGNSA, per germline. This CDR3 has 13 residues. The CDR3 loop reads CASSFESGNTIYF. The CDR3 region has the DNA TGTGCCAGCAGCTTTGAGTCTGGAAACACCATATATTTT.

This rearrangement joins TRBV6-5 to TRBJ2-3; D might be TRBD2 (6 bases). The CDR3 length is 14 residues. Between the trimmed V and J ends, which lost 10 bases and 2 bases, there was a span of 16 bases. Germline lookup yields CDR1 MNHEY and CDR2 SVGAGI. CDR3 amino acids: CATLEGGVTDTQYF. CDR3 nucleotides: TGTGCCACCTTGGAGGGCGGGGTCACAGATACGCAGTATTTT.

The J gene is TRBJ1-2, the V gene TRBV2; D is unclear. Trimming took off 2 bases at V and 6 bases at J, with 13 bases between the two ends. The CDR3 is made up of 14 amino acids. In germline, CDR1 is SNHLY, CDR2 FYNNEI. DNA for the CDR3: TGTGCCAGCAGTGAAAGGAGGGAACGCGATGGCTACACCTTC. Translated: CASSERRERDGYTF.

The chain recombines TRBV11-2 with TRBJ1-3; the D gene is possibly TRBD1 (5 bases). V dropped 8 bases and J dropped 0 bases, with 14 bases sitting between them. CDR3 length: 15 residues. Per the germline V gene, CDR1 is SGHAT and CDR2 is FQNNGV. The CDR3 region is CASHSTGGSGNTIYF. The CDR3 nucleotides are TGTGCCAGCCACTCAACGGGGGGCTCTGGAAACACCATATATTTT. Full variable domain (missing parts from reference TRBV11-2 and TRBJ1-3): EAGVAQSPRYKIIEKRQSVAFWCNPISGHATLYWYQQILGQGPKLLIQFQNNGVVDDSQLPKDRFSAERLKGVDSTLKIQPAKLEDSAVYLCASHSTGGSGNTIYFGEGSWLTVV.

The chain recombines TRBV5-6 with TRBJ2-2, with D hard to call. This CDR3 is 13 amino acids long. Germline V gives CDR1 SGHDT, CDR2 YYEEEE. V was shortened by 4 bases and J by 6 bases, with 10 bases between the two germline ends. The CDR3 spells CASSPLISGELFF. Here the CDR3 DNA reads TGTGCCAGCAGCCCCTTAATCTCCGGGGAGCTGTTTTTT.

The chain joins TRBV7-2 to TRBJ2-2, with TRBD2 matching 14 bases. CDR1 is SGHTA and CDR2 is FQGNSA in the germline V gene. The trim removed 1 base at V and 3 bases at J, leaving 7 bases unmatched. This CDR3 is built from 19 residues. As DNA, the CDR3 is TGTGCCAGCAGCTTAGTCCCCGGACTAGCGGGGGGTTACACCGGGGAGCTGTTTTTT. It is translated as CASSLVPGLAGGYTGELFF.

The chain has TRBV18 and TRBJ2-7, with 9 bases fitting TRBD1. Germline V lookup: CDR1 KGHSH, CDR2 LQKENI. The length of the CDR3 is 15 residues. With V trimmed by 3 bases and J by 5 bases, 8 bases remained unmatched. In nucleotides, the CDR3 is TGTGCCAGCTCACCCACAGGGGGCGCGGGGGACGAGCAGTACTTC. Protein product: CASSPTGGAGDEQYF.

The chain is built from TRBV12-3 or TRBV12-4 and TRBJ2-7, with a weak D call TRBD1 (6 bases). CDR3 length equals 12 residues. Between the trimmed V and J ends, which lost 4 bases and 3 bases, there was a span of 7 bases. In DNA, the CDR3 is TGTGCCAGCAGTTCACAGGGCTACGAGCAGTACTTC. Its translation is CASSSQGYEQYF.

In DNA form, the CDR3 reads TGTGCCAGCAGCCCCACGCGAAAACTAGCGGGGGGTCCCATCTCCTACAATGAGCAGTTCTTC. Protein: CASSPTRKLAGGPISYNEQFF. This chain connects TRBV4-2 to TRBJ2-1; 12 bases are a match to TRBD2. J was trimmed by 0 bases and V by 4 bases; bases with no gene match: 16. This CDR3 has 21 residues. The germline CDR1 and CDR2 sequences are LGHNA and YNFKEQ.

This clone was seen a handful of times. One junction end disagrees with the germline gene, perhaps due to a read error. This chain uses TRBV12-3 or TRBV12-4 with TRBJ2-6; perhaps TRBD2 as D (6 bases). This CDR3 is built from 12 residues. The CDR3 is CASSLARRGKAF. The CDR3 DNA sequence: TGTGCCAGCAGTTTGGCTCGTCGGGGGAAGGCTTTC.

This sequence joins TRBV7-8 and TRBJ2-1; weak D call: TRBD1 (5 bases). The CDR3 sequence is 11 residues long. V was trimmed by 5 bases and J by 8 bases, leaving 7 bases between them. Germline V gene data show CDR1 as SGHVS and CDR2 as FQNEAQ. The CDR3 DNA reads TGTGCCAGCAGCCCAGGGTATGAGCAGTTCTTC. It is translated as CASSPGYEQFF.

The chain couples TRBV7-2 to TRBJ2-7; D is possibly TRBD2 (6 bases). The length of the CDR3 is 14 residues. Germline CDR1 and CDR2: SGHTA and FQGNSA. Trimming removed 0 bases from V and 7 bases from J, with 13 bases in between. The CDR3 loop is CASSLANGAGEQYF. For the CDR3, the DNA is TGTGCCAGCAGCTTAGCGAACGGGGCGGGGGAGCAGTACTTC.

This rearrangement joins TRBV11-2 to TRBJ1-1; a weak D match, TRBD1 (5 bases). Trimming removed 6 bases at V and 1 base at J, with 12 bases between. Germline CDR1 reads SGHAT; CDR2 reads FQNNGV. CDR3 length: 14 residues. CDR3: CASRPDRPNTEAFF. CDR3 nucleotides: TGTGCCAGCAGACCCGACAGACCGAACACTGAAGCTTTCTTT.

This chain links TRBV7-3 with TRBJ1-6, with TRBD1 as a possible D gene (6 bases). Germline CDR1 reads SGHTA; CDR2 reads FQGTGA. Trimming took 5 bases from V and 10 from J, leaving 18 bases between them. This CDR3 has 15 amino acids. CDR3 sequence reads: CASSEKGGGFSPLHF. The CDR3 nucleotides read TGTGCCAGCAGCGAAAAAGGGGGGGGCTTCTCACCCCTCCACTTT.

This chain joins TRBV7-2 and TRBJ1-3, with TRBD1 identical over 10 bases. Germline V gives CDR1 SGHTA, CDR2 FQGNSA. This CDR3 comprises 15 residues. The trim removed 5 bases at V and 2 bases at J, leaving 3 bases unmatched. The CDR3 loop reads CASSRTGGAGNTIYF. DNA of the CDR3: TGTGCCAGCAGCCGGACAGGGGGGGCTGGAAACACCATATATTTT.